The 11 T cell receptor beta chains given below trace back to one sample, sequenced in a study of T cell repertoires in cytomegalovirus infection. Their cognate antigens are unknown. TCRdb reprocessed the reads via MiXCR and lists one record per CDR3 protein. The repertoire holds roughly 990,000 distinct CDR3 sequences, with around a third as singletons. Source: cultured CD8+ T cells from PBMCs, taken from culture after CMV antigen stimulation. All receptors come from a human donor in good health (CMV status not recorded). Some clones in this sample may be carry-over from other donors' samples.

In its sample, this clonotype was seen many times. This rearrangement joins TRBV7-9 to TRBJ2-1; 9 nucleotides line up with TRBD1. This CDR3 has 17 residues. Per germline, CDR1 SEHNR and CDR2 FQNEAQ (reference sequence). Unmatched junction bases numbered 15, after V lost 5 bases and J lost 7 bases. CDR3 bases: TGTGCCAGCAGCCCTCTGGGGTCGGGACAGGGCGGGAATGAGCAGTTCTTC. It translates to CASSPLGSGQGGNEQFF.

Many counts were recorded for this clonotype. V usage is TRBV7-6 and J usage is TRBJ2-7; no reliable D call. V lost 4 bases, J lost 2 bases, and 9 bases lay in between. Germline V gives CDR1 SGHVS, CDR2 FNYEAQ. CDR3 length: 13 amino acids. The CDR3 here is CASSSGETYEQYV. CDR3 bases: TGTGCCAGCAGCTCCGGTGAGACCTACGAGCAGTACGTC.

The chain uses TRBV20-1 and TRBJ2-1; TRBD2 aligns across 9 bases. Germline V CDR1 and CDR2: DFQATT, SNEGSKA (reference sequence). The CDR3 is 15 residues long. This CDR3 is CRPTTRKRGDNEQFF. The CDR3 nucleotides read TGCAGACCCACCACGAGGAAGCGGGGGGACAATGAGCAGTTCTTC.

The V call is TRBV6-2 or TRBV6-3, the J call TRBJ2-5; D is unresolved. V was shortened by 2 bases and J by 2 bases, with 9 bases between the two germline ends. The CDR3 consists of 14 residues. The germline V gene encodes CDR1 MNHEY and CDR2 SVGEGT. CDR3: CASSYLARQETQYF. CDR3 nucleotides: TGTGCCAGCAGTTACCTGGCCAGACAAGAGACCCAGTACTTC.

The chain has TRBV5-6 and TRBJ2-1; 12 bases are shared with TRBD2. This CDR3 is built from 18 residues. The germline V gene has CDR1 SGHDT and CDR2 YYEEEE. V shed 1 base and J 8 bases; nucleotides not matched to a gene: 13. This CDR3 reads CASSLPRLAGDPKDEQFF. Here the CDR3 DNA reads TGTGCCAGCAGCTTGCCGAGACTAGCGGGGGACCCTAAGGATGAGCAGTTCTTC.

CDR3 protein: CASSDGPLYEQYV. In DNA, the CDR3 is TGTGCCAGCAGTGACGGACCCCTCTACGAGCAGTACGTC. The V gene is TRBV2, the J gene TRBJ2-7; D is ambiguous. V was clipped by 3 bases and J by 3 bases, with 9 bases between them. The CDR3 totals 13 residues. CDR1 and CDR2 from the germline V gene are SNHLY and FYNNEI.

Details on this clonotype: At one end the junction does not follow the germline gene, possibly because of a read error. The rearrangement uses TRBV28 and TRBJ2-5, with no clear D. This CDR3 is built from 15 residues. From germline, CDR1 is MDHEN and CDR2 SYDVKM. CDR3 protein: CTSSQTRIKKETQYF. The CDR3 DNA reads as TGTACCAGCAGCCAGACACGTATCAAAAAAGAGACCCAGTACTTC.

This clonotype was seen only a few times. The gene calls are TRBV12-3 or TRBV12-4 and TRBJ2-2; 10 nucleotides align to TRBD1. V lost 6 bases and J lost 6; bases outside the gene matches: 7. The CDR3 length is 15 residues. CDR3 sequence (DNA): TGTGCCAGCAGGCCGGGGACAGGGGTCCCCGGGGAGCTGTTTTTT. It encodes CASRPGTGVPGELFF.

Concerning this clonotype itself: Mismatch with germline at one junction end may stem from a read error. This chain links TRBV7-7 with TRBJ2-5, with 9 bases that match TRBD1. This CDR3 is 15 amino acids long. Germline CDR1 and CDR2: SSHAT and FNYEAQ (reference sequence). CDR3 DNA: TGTGCTAGCAGCACCAACAGGGGGCTGCGGGAGACCCAGTACTTC. Translated: CASSTNRGLRETQYF.

The chain joins TRBV7-8 to TRBJ1-4; D not resolved. Germline values: CDR1 SGHVS, CDR2 FQNEAQ. Trimming shortened V by 6 bases and J by 1 base, and 12 bases separated the two germline ends. The CDR3 extends over 15 amino acids. As DNA, the CDR3 is TGTGCCAGCAGAGCTCGGACGGGAACTAATGAAAAACTGTTTTTT. Translating it yields CASRARTGTNEKLFF.

This clonotype came up many times. The chain is built from TRBV6-2 or TRBV6-3 and TRBJ1-1, with D unresolved. The V gene lost 5 bases and the J gene lost 4 bases, with 5 bases spanning the gap. CDR3 length: 11 amino acids. CDR1 and CDR2 (germline): MNHEY, SVGEGT. The CDR3 is CASSVSTEAFF. The CDR3 DNA reads as TGTGCCAGCAGTGTAAGCACTGAAGCTTTCTTT.